These 14 T cell receptor beta chains came from one sample sequenced in a study of blood T cell repertoires in COVID-19. The assay was immunoSEQ multiplex PCR, and TCRdb's table has in-frame clones only and misses some. The sample includes some 170,000 clones, about 87% of them seen just once. The sequenced material came from peripheral blood. These receptors were obtained from a woman aged 60 to 75 who had recovered from COVID-19.

The chain combines TRBV11-3 with TRBJ1-2; D might be TRBD1 (6 bases). Germline-derived CDR1 and CDR2 are SGHNT and YENEEA. Trimming shortened V by 3 bases and J by 3 bases, and 14 bases separated the two germline ends. CDR3 length: 15 residues. The CDR3 region is CASSFPEGGHYGYTF. In DNA, the CDR3 is TGTGCCAGCAGCTTTCCCGAGGGGGGGCACTATGGCTACACCTTC.

The chain is built from TRBV24-1 and TRBJ2-3, with D perhaps matching TRBD2 (5 bases). The V gene's germline CDR1 is KGHDR and CDR2 SFDVKD. Trimming pared 4 bases from V and 0 bases from J, leaving 16 bases between. This CDR3 has 17 residues. CDR3 sequence: CATSDIGLLASTDTQYF. In nucleotides, the CDR3 is TGTGCCACCAGTGACATCGGACTCCTGGCTAGCACAGATACGCAGTATTTT.

The chain employs TRBV9 and TRBJ1-3; 8 nucleotides line up with TRBD1. The J segment lost 4 bases and the V segment lost 1 base, leaving 1 base of the junction unmatched. The CDR3 runs to 14 residues. Germline V gives CDR1 SGDLS, CDR2 YYNGEE. The DNA of the CDR3 is TGTGCCAGCAGCGTACAGGGGGCCGGAAACACCATATATTTT. Translated, it gives CASSVQGAGNTIYF.

V gene TRBV6-1 combines with J gene TRBJ2-4; D gene uncertain. This CDR3 has 14 amino acids. Trimming removed 3 bases from V and 0 bases from J, with 6 bases in between. The germline CDR1 and CDR2 sequences are MNHNS and SASEGT. The DNA of the CDR3 is TGTGCCAGCAGTGATACGGGAGCCAAAAACATTCAGTACTTC. Protein: CASSDTGAKNIQYF.

The V call is TRBV2, the J call TRBJ1-1, with TRBD1 matching over 8 bases. CDR1 SNHLY and CDR2 FYNNEI come from the germline V gene. Germline trimming cut 11 bases from V and 0 bases from J; bases unmatched to any gene: 5. The CDR3 is 13 amino acids. The CDR3, as DNA: TGTGCCGGACAGGGAGACCTGAACACTGAAGCTTTCTTT. It specifies CAGQGDLNTEAFF.

Concerning this clone itself: Other DNA sequences in the same sample also yield this CDR3. The chain links TRBV29-1 to TRBJ2-7; 7 nucleotides agree with TRBD1. Germline V lookup: CDR1 SQVTM, CDR2 ANQGSEA. V was pared by 6 bases and J by 4 bases, with 6 bases of the junction left unmatched. There are 12 residues in the CDR3. The CDR3 loop is CSVAGTAYEQYF. CDR3 DNA: TGCAGCGTCGCCGGGACAGCGTACGAGCAGTACTTC.

This clone occurred a few times. The rearrangement links TRBV2 to TRBJ2-3; 9 positions match TRBD1. The CDR3 has 12 amino acids. In germline, CDR1 is SNHLY, CDR2 FYNNEI. With V trimmed by 6 bases and J by 7 bases, 2 bases remained unmatched. CDR3 sequence: CASRDRGNTQYF. The CDR3 nucleotides read TGTGCCAGCAGGGACAGGGGAAATACGCAGTATTTT.

The chain employs TRBV7-2 and TRBJ2-5; 8 positions match TRBD2. Germline-derived CDR1 and CDR2 are SGHTA and FQGNSA. The J segment lost 1 base and the V segment lost 5 bases, leaving 15 bases of the junction unmatched. This CDR3 spans 18 amino acids. The CDR3, as DNA: TGTGCCAGCAGCCAGCGATTGAGGGGCGGGGGGATCCAAGAGACCCAGTACTTC. It is translated as CASSQRLRGGGIQETQYF.

The V gene is TRBV5-4, the J gene TRBJ1-1; TRBD1 matches 8 bases. Germline V gives CDR1 SGHNT, CDR2 YYREEE (reference sequence). CDR3 length: 15 amino acids. The ends lost 5 bases at V and 4 bases at J; junction bases unmatched: 10. CDR3 nucleotides: TGTGCCAGCAGAGGACTCCAGGGGGCCGCCACTGAAGCTTTCTTT. Encoded protein: CASRGLQGAATEAFF.

The CDR3 bases are TGTGCCAGCGGCCGGGACAGCCCATTCAGTGAGCAGTTCTTC. Amino acid sequence: CASGRDSPFSEQFF. The chain recombines TRBV27 with TRBJ2-1, with TRBD1 matching over 7 bases. The CDR3 contains 14 residues. V trimming: 8 bases; J trimming: 9 bases; junction bases outside the gene matches: 13. CDR1 MNHEY and CDR2 SMNVEV come from the germline V gene (reference sequence).

The chain carries TRBV4-3 and TRBJ1-1; D is undetermined. Germline-derived CDR1 and CDR2 are LGHNA and YSLEER. The CDR3 is 13 amino acids. Trimming cost V 1 base and J 5 bases, with 8 bases left between them. CDR3 region: CASSQALVTEAFF. The CDR3 coding sequence is TGCGCCAGCAGCCAAGCACTGGTTACTGAAGCTTTCTTT.

This chain links TRBV4-2 with TRBJ2-1; 9 positions agree with TRBD1. Germline-derived CDR1 and CDR2 are LGHNA and YNFKEQ. The V segment lost 0 bases and the J segment 14 bases; nucleotides outside the gene matches: 11. The CDR3 totals 15 residues. The CDR3 DNA follows: TGTGCCAGCAGCCAAGATTTGATTCAGGGACAGGGAAAGTTCTTC. It codes for CASSQDLIQGQGKFF.

This sequence joins TRBV25-1 and TRBJ2-1; D might be TRBD1 (6 bases). The CDR3 totals 14 residues. V was pared by 8 bases and J by 1 base, with 12 bases between. Germline values: CDR1 MGHDK, CDR2 SYGVNS. The CDR3: CASQGYSSYNEQFF. The CDR3 DNA follows: TGTGCCAGCCAGGGGTATTCTTCCTACAATGAGCAGTTCTTC.

The chain couples TRBV28 to TRBJ2-3; TRBD2 aligns across 10 bases. CDR1 and CDR2 (germline): MDHEN, SYDVKM. The CDR3 is 16 residues long. Trimming removed 5 bases from V and 4 bases from J; junction bases left unmatched: 9. For the CDR3, the DNA is TGTGCCAGCAGTGAGAAGCGGGGGGGCCAGGCAGATACGCAGTATTTT. Amino acids: CASSEKRGGQADTQYF.